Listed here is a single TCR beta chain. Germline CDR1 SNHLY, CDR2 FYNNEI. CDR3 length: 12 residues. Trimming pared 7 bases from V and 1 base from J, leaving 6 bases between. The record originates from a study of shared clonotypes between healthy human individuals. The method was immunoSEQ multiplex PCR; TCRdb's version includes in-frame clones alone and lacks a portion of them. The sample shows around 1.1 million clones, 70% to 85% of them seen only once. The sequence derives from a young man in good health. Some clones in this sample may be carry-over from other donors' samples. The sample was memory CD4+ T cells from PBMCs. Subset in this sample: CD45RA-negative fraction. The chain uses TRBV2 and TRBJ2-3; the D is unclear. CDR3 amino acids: CASTMGTDTQYF. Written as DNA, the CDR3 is TGTGCCAGCACCATGGGCACAGATACGCAGTATTTT.